The clone carrying this T cell receptor (beta chain) was seen more than once but under ten times. Its antigen remains unidentified. Method: immunoSEQ multiplex PCR; TCRdb's copy keeps in-frame clones and lacks some. This sample has more than 15,000 clones; roughly 60% occur once, and the top ten carry about 33%. The record originates from a study of radiation and T cells in renal cell carcinoma. Notes on the study in general: Compared with controls, irradiated tumors had more, larger dominant CDR3 motifs.

Treatment: treatment-naive control, cytoreductive nephrectomy. This receptor was taken from a man over 45 with renal cell carcinoma. The specimen comprised tumor tissue, sampled from a patient whose treatment was nephrectomy without radiotherapy.

CDR3 in DNA: TGTGCCAGTAGGGCCCAGGGCGGGAGGTCCTACGAGCAGTACTTC. This encodes CASRAQGGRSYEQYF. The rearrangement uses TRBV19 and TRBJ2-7, with 8 bases aligning to TRBD2. J lost 1 base, V lost 6 bases, and 8 bases had no gene match. The CDR3 runs to 15 residues. Germline V gives CDR1 LNHDA, CDR2 SQIVND (reference sequence).